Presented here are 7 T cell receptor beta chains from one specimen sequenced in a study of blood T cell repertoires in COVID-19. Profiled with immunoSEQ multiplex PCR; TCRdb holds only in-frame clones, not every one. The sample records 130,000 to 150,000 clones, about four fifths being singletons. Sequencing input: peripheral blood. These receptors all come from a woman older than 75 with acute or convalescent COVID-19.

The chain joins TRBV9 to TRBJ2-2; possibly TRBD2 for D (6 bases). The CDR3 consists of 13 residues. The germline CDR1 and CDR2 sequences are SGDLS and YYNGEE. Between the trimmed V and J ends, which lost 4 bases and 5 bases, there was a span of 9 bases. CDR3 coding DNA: TGTGCCAGCAGCCCGGGGACTACCGGGGAGCTGTTTTTT. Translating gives CASSPGTTGELFF.

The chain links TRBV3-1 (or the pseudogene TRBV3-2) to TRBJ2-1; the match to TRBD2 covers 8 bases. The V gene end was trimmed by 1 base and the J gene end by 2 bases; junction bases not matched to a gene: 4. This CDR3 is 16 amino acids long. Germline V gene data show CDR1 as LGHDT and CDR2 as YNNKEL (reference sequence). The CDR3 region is CASSQVLGGAYNEQFF. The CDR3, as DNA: TGTGCCAGCAGCCAAGTCCTCGGGGGGGCCTACAATGAGCAGTTCTTC.

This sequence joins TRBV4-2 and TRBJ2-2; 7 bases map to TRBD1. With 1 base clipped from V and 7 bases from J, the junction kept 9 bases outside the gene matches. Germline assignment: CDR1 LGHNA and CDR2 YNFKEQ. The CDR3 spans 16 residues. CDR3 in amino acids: CASSQATGEINGELFF. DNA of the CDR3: TGTGCCAGCAGCCAAGCTACAGGGGAAATTAACGGGGAGCTGTTTTTT.

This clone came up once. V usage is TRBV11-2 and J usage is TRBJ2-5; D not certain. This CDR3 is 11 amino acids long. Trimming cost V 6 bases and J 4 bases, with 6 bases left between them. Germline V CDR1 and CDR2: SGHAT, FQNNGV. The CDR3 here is CASRNGETQYF. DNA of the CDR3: TGTGCCAGCAGGAACGGAGAGACCCAGTACTTC.

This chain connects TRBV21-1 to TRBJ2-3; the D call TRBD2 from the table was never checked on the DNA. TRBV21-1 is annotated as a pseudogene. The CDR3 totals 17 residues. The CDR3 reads CASSIPGLATSTDTQYF. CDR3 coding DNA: TGTGCCAGCAGCATACCTGGACTGGCTACTAGCACAGATACGCAGTATTTT.

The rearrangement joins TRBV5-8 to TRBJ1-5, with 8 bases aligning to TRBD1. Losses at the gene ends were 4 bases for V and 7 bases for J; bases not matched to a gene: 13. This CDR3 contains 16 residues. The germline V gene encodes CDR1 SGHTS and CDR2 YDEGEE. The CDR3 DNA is TGTGCCAGCAGCCCCACGGGACAGGTAGTAGGACAGCCCCAGCATTTT. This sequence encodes CASSPTGQVVGQPQHF.

CDR3 loop: CASSTKTGLDTGELFF. The CDR3 coding sequence is TGTGCCAGTAGTACTAAGACAGGGTTAGACACCGGGGAGCTGTTTTTT. The chain uses TRBV19 and TRBJ2-2, with 7 bases that match TRBD1. CDR3 size: 16 residues. V gave up 4 bases and J gave up 3 bases; unmatched junction bases: 8. Per the germline V gene, CDR1 is LNHDA and CDR2 is SQIVND (reference sequence).